What follows are 9 T cell receptor beta chains derived from one specimen sequenced in a study of human T cells and chemical hapten exposure. Time point given: pre-sensitization, week 0. Noted treatment: therapeutic diphenylcyclopropenone sensitization with weekly scalp DPC. A single record per CDR3 protein comes from TCRdb applying MiXCR to the RACE reads. This table has roughly 260,000 distinct CDR3 sequences, 7% to 10% appearing once. The sequences come from whole blood, collected in connection with sensitization to the hapten diphenylcyclopropenone (DPC). Source of these receptors: a woman between 35 and 50 years old with alopecia areata. Some clones in this sample may be carry-over from other donors' samples.

This clonotype was counted at least ten times. This chain uses TRBV6-2 or TRBV6-3 with TRBJ2-7; D possibly matches TRBD1 or TRBD2 (5 bases each). The CDR3 runs 14 residues. Between the trimmed V and J ends, which lost 5 bases and 4 bases, there was a span of 15 bases. The germline CDR1 and CDR2 sequences are MNHEY and SVGEGT. Here the CDR3 DNA reads TGTGCCAGCAGTCCGGGACCAGTACGGTACGAGCAGTACTTC. This encodes CASSPGPVRYEQYF.

This clonotype appeared many times. The CDR3 bases are TGTGCCAGCACCAGGACTAGCGGGAGAAATGAGCAGTTCTTC. Its protein is CASTRTSGRNEQFF. J is TRBJ2-1 and V is TRBV28; 13 positions agree with TRBD2. The CDR3 sequence is 14 residues long. Losses at the gene ends were 7 bases for V and 7 bases for J; bases not matched to a gene: 4. CDR1 and CDR2 (germline): MDHEN, SYDVKM.

V and J are TRBV28 and TRBJ2-1, with TRBD2 matching 12 bases. V dropped 5 bases and J dropped 6; count of bases not matched to a gene: 8. The CDR3 spans 16 residues. The V gene's germline CDR1 is MDHEN and CDR2 SYDVKM. Here the CDR3 DNA reads TGTGCCAGCAGTCTCCGTCGGACTAGCGGGATCAATGAGCAGTTCTTC. Translating gives CASSLRRTSGINEQFF.

The chain has TRBV4-2 and TRBJ1-2, with D tentatively TRBD1 (5 bases). The length of the CDR3 is 14 residues. V lost 0 bases and J lost 4, with 9 bases in between. Per germline, CDR1 LGHNA and CDR2 YNFKEQ. The CDR3: CASSQDSGPYGYTF. In DNA, the CDR3 is TGTGCCAGCAGCCAAGATTCGGGACCCTATGGCTACACCTTC.

The chain is built from TRBV28 and TRBJ2-5, with 13 positions matching TRBD2. This CDR3 has 16 amino acids. CDR1 MDHEN and CDR2 SYDVKM come from the germline V gene. Trimming removed 4 bases from V and 4 bases from J; junction bases left unmatched: 6. Here the CDR3 reads CASSSPGLAGRETQYF. In DNA form, the CDR3 reads TGTGCCAGCAGTTCACCGGGACTAGCGGGACGAGAGACCCAGTACTTC.

This clonotype was counted ten times or more. This CDR3 is CASSLRGATNEKLFF. CDR3 coding DNA: TGTGCCAGCAGCCTCAGGGGTGCAACTAATGAAAAACTGTTTTTT. V gene TRBV28 combines with J gene TRBJ1-4, with D possibly matching TRBD1 (6 bases). Germline assignment: CDR1 MDHEN and CDR2 SYDVKM. CDR3 size: 15 residues. With 6 bases removed from V and 0 bases from J, the gap between germline ends came to 11 bases.

The CDR3 protein is CAISGTGPSSGANVLTF. The CDR3 bases are TGTGCCATCAGTGGGACAGGGCCGAGCTCTGGGGCCAACGTCCTGACTTTC. The V gene is TRBV10-3, the J gene TRBJ2-6, with 8 nucleotides matching TRBD1. The CDR3 runs to 17 residues. The germline gives CDR1 ENHRY, CDR2 SYGVKD. Unmatched junction bases numbered 5, after V lost 4 bases and J lost 0 bases.

This clonotype showed up just a few times. The V gene is TRBV6-5, the J gene TRBJ2-7, with 9 bases that match TRBD1. This CDR3 spans 14 amino acids. Germline values: CDR1 MNHEY, CDR2 SVGAGI. The trim removed 5 bases at V and 5 bases at J, leaving 7 bases unmatched. This chain's CDR3 is CASSLAGTGNEQYF. CDR3 DNA sequence: TGTGCCAGCAGTCTAGCCGGGACAGGGAACGAGCAGTACTTC.

This clonotype was observed a handful of times. The genes are TRBV28 and TRBJ2-7; TRBD1 matches 7 bases. V trimming: 2 bases; J trimming: 4 bases; junction bases outside the gene matches: 5. The CDR3 covers 14 residues. In germline, CDR1 is MDHEN, CDR2 SYDVKM. The CDR3 spells CASSLPDRAYEQYF. As DNA, the CDR3 is TGTGCCAGCAGTTTACCAGACAGGGCTTACGAGCAGTACTTC.